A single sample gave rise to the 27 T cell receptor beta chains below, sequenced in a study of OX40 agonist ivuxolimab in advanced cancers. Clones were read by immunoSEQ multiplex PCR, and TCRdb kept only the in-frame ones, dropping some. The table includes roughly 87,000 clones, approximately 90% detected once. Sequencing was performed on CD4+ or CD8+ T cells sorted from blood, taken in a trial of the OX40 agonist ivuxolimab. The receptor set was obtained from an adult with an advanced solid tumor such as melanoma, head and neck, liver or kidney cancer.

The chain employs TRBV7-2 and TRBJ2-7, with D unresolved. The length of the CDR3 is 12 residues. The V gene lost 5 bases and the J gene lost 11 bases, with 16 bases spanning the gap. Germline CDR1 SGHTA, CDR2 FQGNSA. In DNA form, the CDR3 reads TGTGCCAGCAGCCCCAATGGCCTAACGGAGTACTTC. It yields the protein CASSPNGLTEYF.

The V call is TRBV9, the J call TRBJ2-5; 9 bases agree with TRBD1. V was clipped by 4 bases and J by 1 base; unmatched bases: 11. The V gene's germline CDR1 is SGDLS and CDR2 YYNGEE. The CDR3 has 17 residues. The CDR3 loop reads CASSPFRGDRAQETQYF. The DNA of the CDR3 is TGTGCCAGCAGCCCCTTCCGGGGGGACAGGGCCCAAGAGACCCAGTACTTC. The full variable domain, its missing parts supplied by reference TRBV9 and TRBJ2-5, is DSGVTQTPKHLITATGQRVTLRCSPRSGDLSVYWYQQSLDQGLQFLIQYYNGEERAKGNILERFSAQQFPDLHSELNLSSLELGDSALYFCASSPFRGDRAQETQYFGPGTRLLVL.

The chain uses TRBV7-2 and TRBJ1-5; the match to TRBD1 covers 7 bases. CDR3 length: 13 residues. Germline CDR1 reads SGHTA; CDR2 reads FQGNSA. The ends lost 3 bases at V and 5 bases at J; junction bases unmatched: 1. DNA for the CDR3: TGTGCCAGCAGCTTTGACAGGGATCAGCCCCAGCATTTT. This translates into CASSFDRDQPQHF.

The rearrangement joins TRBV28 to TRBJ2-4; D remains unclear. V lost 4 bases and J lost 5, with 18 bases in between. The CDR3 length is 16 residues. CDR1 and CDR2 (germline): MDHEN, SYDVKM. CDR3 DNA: TGTGCCAGCAGTTCCGGGTCCCCCGTGAATCAAAACATTCAGTACTTC. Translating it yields CASSSGSPVNQNIQYF.

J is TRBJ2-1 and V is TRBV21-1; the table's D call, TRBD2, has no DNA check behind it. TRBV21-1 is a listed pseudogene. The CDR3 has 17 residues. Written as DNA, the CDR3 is TGTGCCAGCAGCAAGGGAAAGATCAGGGAGGAGGAGAATGAGCAGTTCTTC. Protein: CASSKGKIREEENEQFF.

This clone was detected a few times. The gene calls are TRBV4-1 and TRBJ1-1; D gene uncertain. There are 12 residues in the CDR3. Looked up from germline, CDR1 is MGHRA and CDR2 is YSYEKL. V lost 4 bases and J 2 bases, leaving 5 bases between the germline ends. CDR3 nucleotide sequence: TGCGCCAGCAGCCCCACCAACACTGAAGCTTTCTTT. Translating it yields CASSPTNTEAFF.

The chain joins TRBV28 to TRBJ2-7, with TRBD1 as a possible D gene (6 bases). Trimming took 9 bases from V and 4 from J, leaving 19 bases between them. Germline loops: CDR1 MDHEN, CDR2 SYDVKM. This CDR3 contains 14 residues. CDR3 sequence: CARKQGSYSYEQYF. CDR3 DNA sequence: TGTGCCAGAAAACAGGGTTCTTATTCGTACGAGCAGTACTTC.

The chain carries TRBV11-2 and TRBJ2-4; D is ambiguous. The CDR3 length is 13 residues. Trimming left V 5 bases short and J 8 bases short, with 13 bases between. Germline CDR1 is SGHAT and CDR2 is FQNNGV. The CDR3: CASSPQQRYIQYF. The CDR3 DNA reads TGTGCCAGCAGCCCGCAACAGAGGTACATTCAGTACTTC.

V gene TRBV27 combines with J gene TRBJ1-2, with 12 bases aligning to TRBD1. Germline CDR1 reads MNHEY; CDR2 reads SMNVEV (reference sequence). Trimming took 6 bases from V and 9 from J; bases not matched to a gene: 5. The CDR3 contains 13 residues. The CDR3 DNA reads TGTGCCAGCAGGGGGACAGGGGGCTTGAGCTACACCTTC. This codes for CASRGTGGLSYTF.

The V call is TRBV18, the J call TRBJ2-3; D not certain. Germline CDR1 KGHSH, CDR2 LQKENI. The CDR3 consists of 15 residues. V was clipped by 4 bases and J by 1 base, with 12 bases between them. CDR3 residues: CASSLLATGTDTQYF. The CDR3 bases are TGTGCCAGCTCACTGTTAGCAACAGGCACAGATACGCAGTATTTT.

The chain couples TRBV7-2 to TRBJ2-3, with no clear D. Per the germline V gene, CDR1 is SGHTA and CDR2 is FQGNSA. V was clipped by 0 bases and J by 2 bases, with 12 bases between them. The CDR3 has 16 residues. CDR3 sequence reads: CASSLAVSPYTDTQYF. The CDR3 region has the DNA TGTGCCAGCAGCTTAGCCGTCTCCCCATACACAGATACGCAGTATTTT.

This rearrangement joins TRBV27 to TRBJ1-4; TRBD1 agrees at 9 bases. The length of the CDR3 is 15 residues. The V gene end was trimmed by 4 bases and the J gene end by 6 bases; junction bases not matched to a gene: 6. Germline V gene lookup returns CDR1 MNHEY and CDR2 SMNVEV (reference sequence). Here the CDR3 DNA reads TGTGCCAGCAGTTCAACAGGGGGCGGTTATGAAAAACTGTTTTTT. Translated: CASSSTGGGYEKLFF.

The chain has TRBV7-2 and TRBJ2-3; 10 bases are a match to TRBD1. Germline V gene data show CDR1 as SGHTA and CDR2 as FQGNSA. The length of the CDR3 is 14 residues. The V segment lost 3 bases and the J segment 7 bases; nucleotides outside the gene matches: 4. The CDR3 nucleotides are TGTGCCAGCAGCTTGGGGACAGGGGTTAATACGCAGTATTTT. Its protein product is CASSLGTGVNTQYF.

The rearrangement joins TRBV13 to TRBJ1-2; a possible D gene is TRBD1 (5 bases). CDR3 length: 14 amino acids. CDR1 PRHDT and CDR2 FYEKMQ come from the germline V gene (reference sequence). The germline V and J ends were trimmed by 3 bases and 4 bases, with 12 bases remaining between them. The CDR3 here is CASSLGQATYGYTF. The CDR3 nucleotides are TGTGCCAGCAGCTTGGGGCAGGCGACCTATGGCTACACCTTC.

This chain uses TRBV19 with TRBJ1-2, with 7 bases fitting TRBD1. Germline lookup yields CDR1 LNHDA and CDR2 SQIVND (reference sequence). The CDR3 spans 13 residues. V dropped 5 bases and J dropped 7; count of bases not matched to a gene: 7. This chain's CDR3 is CASSLRDRSGYTF. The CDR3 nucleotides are TGTGCCAGTAGTTTACGGGACAGAAGTGGCTACACCTTC. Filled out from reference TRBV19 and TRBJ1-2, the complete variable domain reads DGGITQSPKYLFRKEGQNVTLSCEQNLNHDAMYWYRQDPGQGLRLIYYSQIVNDFQKGDIAEGYSVSREKKESFPLTVTSAQKNPTAFYLCASSLRDRSGYTFGSGTRLTVV.

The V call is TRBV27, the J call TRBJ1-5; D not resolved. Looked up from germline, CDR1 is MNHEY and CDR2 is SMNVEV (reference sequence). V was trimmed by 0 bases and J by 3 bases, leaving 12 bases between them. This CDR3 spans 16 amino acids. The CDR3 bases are TGTGCCAGCAGTTTATCTCGCTGGGAGACCAATCAGCCCCAGCATTTT. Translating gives CASSLSRWETNQPQHF.

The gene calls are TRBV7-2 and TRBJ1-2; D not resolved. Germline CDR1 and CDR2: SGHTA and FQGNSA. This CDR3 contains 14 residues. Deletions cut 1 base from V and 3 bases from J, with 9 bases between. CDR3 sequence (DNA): TGTGCCAGCAGCTTAGGGGAGATACACTATGGCTACACCTTC. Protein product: CASSLGEIHYGYTF.

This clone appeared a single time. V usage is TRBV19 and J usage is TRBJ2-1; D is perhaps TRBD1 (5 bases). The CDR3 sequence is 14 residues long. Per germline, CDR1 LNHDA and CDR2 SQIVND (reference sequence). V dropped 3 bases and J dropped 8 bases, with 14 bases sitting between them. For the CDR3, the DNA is TGTGCCAGTAGTATTAGGCCAGGGATGGATGAGCAGTTCTTC. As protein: CASSIRPGMDEQFF.

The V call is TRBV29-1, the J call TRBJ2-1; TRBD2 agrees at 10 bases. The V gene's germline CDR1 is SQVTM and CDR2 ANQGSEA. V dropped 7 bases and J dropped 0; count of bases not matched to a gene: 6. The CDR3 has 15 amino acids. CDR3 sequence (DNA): TGCAGCGCTGGACTAGCGGAGAGCTCCTACAATGAGCAGTTCTTC. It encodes CSAGLAESSYNEQFF.

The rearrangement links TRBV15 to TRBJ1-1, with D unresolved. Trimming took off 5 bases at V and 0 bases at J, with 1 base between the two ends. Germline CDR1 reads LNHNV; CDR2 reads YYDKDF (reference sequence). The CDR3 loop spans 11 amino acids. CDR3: CATSLNTEAFF. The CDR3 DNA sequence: TGTGCCACCAGCTTGAACACTGAAGCTTTCTTT.

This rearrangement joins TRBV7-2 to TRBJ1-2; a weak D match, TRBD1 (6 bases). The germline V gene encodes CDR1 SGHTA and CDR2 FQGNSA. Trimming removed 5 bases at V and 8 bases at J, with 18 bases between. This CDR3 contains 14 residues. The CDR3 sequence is CASSPRLGARGYTF. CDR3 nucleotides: TGTGCCAGCAGCCCGCGCTTGGGGGCTCGAGGCTACACCTTC.

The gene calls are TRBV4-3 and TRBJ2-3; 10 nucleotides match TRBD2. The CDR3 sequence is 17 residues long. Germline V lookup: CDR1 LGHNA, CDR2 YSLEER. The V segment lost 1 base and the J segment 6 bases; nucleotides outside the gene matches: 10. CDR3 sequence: CASSQGAGGSRQDTQYF. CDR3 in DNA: TGCGCCAGCAGCCAAGGAGCGGGGGGGAGCCGACAGGATACGCAGTATTTT.

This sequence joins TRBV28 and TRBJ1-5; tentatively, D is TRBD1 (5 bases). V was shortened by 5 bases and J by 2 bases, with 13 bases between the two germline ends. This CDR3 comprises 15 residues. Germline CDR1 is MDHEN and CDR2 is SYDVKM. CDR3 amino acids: CASSLGGWGNQPQHF. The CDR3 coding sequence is TGTGCCAGCAGTCTCGGGGGATGGGGCAATCAGCCCCAGCATTTT.

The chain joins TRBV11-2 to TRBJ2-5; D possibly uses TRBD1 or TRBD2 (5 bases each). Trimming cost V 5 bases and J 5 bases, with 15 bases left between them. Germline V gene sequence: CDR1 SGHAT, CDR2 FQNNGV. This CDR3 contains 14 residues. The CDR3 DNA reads TGTGCCAGCAGCGACTTATCGTGGGGGGAGACCCAGTACTTC. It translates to CASSDLSWGETQYF.

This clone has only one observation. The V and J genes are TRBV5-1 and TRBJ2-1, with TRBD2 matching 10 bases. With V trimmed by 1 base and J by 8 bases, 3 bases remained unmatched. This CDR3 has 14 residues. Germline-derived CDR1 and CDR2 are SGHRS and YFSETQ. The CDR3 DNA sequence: TGCGCCAGCAGCTTGACTAGCGGGAATCATGAGCAGTTCTTC. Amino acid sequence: CASSLTSGNHEQFF.

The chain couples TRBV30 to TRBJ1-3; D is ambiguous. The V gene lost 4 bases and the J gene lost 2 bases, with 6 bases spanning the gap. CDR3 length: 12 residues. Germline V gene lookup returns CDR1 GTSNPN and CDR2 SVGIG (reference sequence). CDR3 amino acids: CAWTPAGNTIYF. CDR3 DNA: TGTGCCTGGACCCCAGCTGGAAACACCATATATTTT.

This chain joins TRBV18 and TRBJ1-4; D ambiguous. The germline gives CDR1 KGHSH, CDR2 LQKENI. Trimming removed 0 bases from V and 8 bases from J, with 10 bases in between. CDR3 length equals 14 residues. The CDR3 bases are TGTGCCAGCTCACCACCAAGAGGATTAGAAAAACTGTTTTTT. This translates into CASSPPRGLEKLFF. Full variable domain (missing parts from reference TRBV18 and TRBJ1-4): NAGVMQNPRHLVRRRGQEARLRCSPMKGHSHVYWYRQLPEEGLKFMVYLQKENIIDESGMPKERFSAEFPKEGPSILRIQQVVRGDSAAYFCASSPPRGLEKLFFGSGTQLSVL.